The 12 T cell receptor beta chains below come from one sample, sequenced in a study of blood T cell repertoires in COVID-19. Produced via immunoSEQ multiplex PCR; TCRdb's table is partial and in-frame only. Among approximately 440,000 clones listed, less than 95% were seen once. Sequences were obtained from PBMCs or T cells enriched from blood (not recorded which). These receptors originate from a man aged 18-30 years who had recovered from COVID-19.

The chain is built from TRBV7-3 and TRBJ2-1, with 8 bases aligning to TRBD2. This CDR3 comprises 16 residues. The V and J ends lost 0 bases and 4 bases, in that order; junction bases with no gene match: 5. Germline loops: CDR1 SGHTA, CDR2 FQGTGA. This CDR3 reads CASSLTGTSTYNEQFF. DNA for the CDR3: TGTGCCAGCAGCTTAACCGGGACTAGTACTTACAATGAGCAGTTCTTC.

The chain combines TRBV11-1 with TRBJ2-2, with 10 positions matching TRBD2. This CDR3 is 16 amino acids long. The germline V gene encodes CDR1 SGHAT and CDR2 FQDESV (reference sequence). Unmatched junction bases numbered 5, after V lost 5 bases and J lost 2 bases. CDR3 sequence: CASSPRTSGNTGELFF. Here the CDR3 DNA reads TGTGCCAGCAGCCCACGGACTAGCGGCAACACCGGGGAGCTGTTTTTT.

V and J are TRBV19 and TRBJ2-1, with 11 nucleotides matching TRBD2. V lost 3 bases, J lost 4 bases, and 5 bases stayed unmatched. The CDR3 totals 16 residues. Germline lookup yields CDR1 LNHDA and CDR2 SQIVND (reference sequence). The CDR3 loop reads CASSIARLAGYNEQFF. CDR3 bases: TGTGCCAGTAGTATCGCCAGACTAGCGGGGTACAATGAGCAGTTCTTC.

J is TRBJ1-5 and V is TRBV25-1; possible D gene TRBD1, 5 bases. This CDR3 is built from 13 residues. With 2 bases removed from V and 7 bases from J, the gap between germline ends came to 9 bases. Looked up from germline, CDR1 is MGHDK and CDR2 is SYGVNS. CDR3 in amino acids: CASSEGGGQPQHF. The CDR3 nucleotides read TGTGCCAGCAGTGAAGGGGGGGGACAGCCCCAGCATTTT.

This clone is a singleton in its sample. The chain employs TRBV9 and TRBJ1-1; tentatively, D is TRBD1 (6 bases). Trimming pared 4 bases from V and 8 bases from J, leaving 18 bases between. Germline V gene lookup returns CDR1 SGDLS and CDR2 YYNGEE. The CDR3 totals 14 residues. CDR3 in amino acids: CASSPTGNSPEAFF. Here the CDR3 DNA reads TGTGCCAGCAGCCCAACAGGGAATTCTCCCGAAGCTTTCTTT.

The rearrangement uses TRBV9 and TRBJ1-2; D is unresolved. Germline assignment: CDR1 SGDLS and CDR2 YYNGEE. CDR3 length: 14 amino acids. Deletions cut 0 bases from V and 8 bases from J, with 14 bases between. CDR3 protein: CASSVAGEVGGYTF. CDR3 bases: TGTGCCAGCAGCGTAGCTGGGGAGGTGGGCGGCTACACCTTC.

The chain employs TRBV6-5 and TRBJ2-7; 7 bases agree with TRBD1. There are 13 residues in the CDR3. V trimming: 9 bases; J trimming: 7 bases; junction bases outside the gene matches: 12. Germline V gene sequence: CDR1 MNHEY, CDR2 SVGAGI. The CDR3 here is CASYRDSPFEQYF. The CDR3 DNA is TGTGCCAGTTATCGGGACAGCCCTTTTGAGCAGTACTTC.

CDR3 nucleotide sequence: TGTGCCAGCAGCCGAAGTCGGGGGGGCTCACTGACTGAAGCTTTCTTT. It codes for CASSRSRGGSLTEAFF. The rearrangement links TRBV7-9 to TRBJ1-1, with D tentatively TRBD1 (6 bases). There are 16 residues in the CDR3. V lost 5 bases and J lost 5, with 21 bases in between. Germline V gene data show CDR1 as SEHNR and CDR2 as FQNEAQ (reference sequence). Full variable domain (remainder filled in from reference TRBV7-9 and TRBJ1-1): DTGVSQNPRHKITKRGQNVTFRCDPISEHNRLYWYRQTLGQGPEFLTYFQNEAQLEKSRLLSDRFSAERPKGSFSTLEIQRTEQGDSAMYLCASSRSRGGSLTEAFFGQGTRLTVV.

J is TRBJ1-5 and V is TRBV6-5; 7 positions agree with TRBD1. V gave up 8 bases and J gave up 5 bases; unmatched junction bases: 9. The germline V gene encodes CDR1 MNHEY and CDR2 SVGAGI. The length of the CDR3 is 14 residues. CDR3 loop: CASDSTGTHQPQHF. The CDR3 bases are TGTGCCAGCGATTCGACAGGGACCCATCAGCCCCAGCATTTT.

The chain couples TRBV24-1 to TRBJ1-2; D gene uncertain. Trimming pared 8 bases from V and 4 bases from J, leaving 7 bases between. This CDR3 spans 11 amino acids. The V gene's germline CDR1 is KGHDR and CDR2 SFDVKD. CDR3 protein: CATKRGYGYTF. Written as DNA, the CDR3 is TGTGCCACCAAACGAGGCTATGGCTACACCTTC.

V and J are TRBV19 and TRBJ1-5, with D possibly matching TRBD1 (5 bases). CDR1 LNHDA and CDR2 SQIVND come from the germline V gene (reference sequence). The V gene lost 6 bases and the J gene lost 6 bases, with 12 bases spanning the gap. This CDR3 is 13 amino acids long. CDR3 DNA sequence: TGTGCCAGTAGACCAGGGATCACTCAGCCCCAGCATTTT. Translation: CASRPGITQPQHF.

The rearrangement links TRBV4-1 to TRBJ1-3; TRBD1 might be the D (6 bases). Germline assignment: CDR1 MGHRA and CDR2 YSYEKL. The V end was cut by 0 bases, the J end by 2 bases, with 11 bases between. The CDR3 length is 16 residues. The CDR3 DNA reads TGCGCCAGCAGCCAAGAAACAGGGTTCACTGGAAACACCATATATTTT. Amino acids: CASSQETGFTGNTIYF.